This T cell receptor (beta chain) comes out of a study of T and B cells in COVID-19 patients. Study-level background: COVID-19 patients gave peripheral blood either during active infection or after recovery. Most recovered patients had mild to moderate COVID-19 treated as outpatients. At median age around 36 years, recovered patients were younger than active-infection patients at just over 65.

Findings and limits, study-wide: Highly clonal in active COVID-19, TRB repertoires exceeded healthy-donor diversity and richness at recovery.

Multiplex PCR with BIOMED2 TRB-A/B primer pools amplified TRB rearrangements. TCRdb re-analysed the multiplex PCR reads in MiXCR, keeping a single row per CDR3 protein. The sample shows thousands of distinct CDR3 sequences, about 27% of them seen only once. Germline V gives CDR1 ENHRY, CDR2 SYGVKD. Deletions cut 7 bases from V and 10 bases from J, with 16 bases between. CDR3 length equals 13 residues. Each TRB amplification used about 220-500 ng of genomic DNA from blood. Concerning this clonotype: No antigen is known for it. A clone one base away is much larger, so this may be a read error.

The clonotype comes from a human donor with active COVID-19. The sample taken for sequencing was blood. The chain couples TRBV10-3 to TRBJ2-2, with D possibly TRBD1 on 5 matching bases. CDR3 residues: CAIKSRAGAELFF. The CDR3 DNA follows: TGTGCCATCAAGAGCAGGGCCGGCGCGGAGCTGTTTTTT.